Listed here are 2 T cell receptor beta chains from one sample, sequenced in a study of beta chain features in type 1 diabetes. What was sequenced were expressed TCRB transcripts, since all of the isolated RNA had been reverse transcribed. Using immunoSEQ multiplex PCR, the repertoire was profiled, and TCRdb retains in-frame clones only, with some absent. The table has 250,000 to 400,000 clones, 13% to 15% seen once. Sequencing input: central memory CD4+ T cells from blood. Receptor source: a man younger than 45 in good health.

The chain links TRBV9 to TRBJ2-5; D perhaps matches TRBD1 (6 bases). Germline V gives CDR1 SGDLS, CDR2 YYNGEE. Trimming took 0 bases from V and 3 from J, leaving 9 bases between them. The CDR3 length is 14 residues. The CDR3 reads CASSVVAGEETQYF. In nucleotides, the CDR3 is TGTGCCAGCAGCGTAGTCGCAGGGGAAGAGACCCAGTACTTC. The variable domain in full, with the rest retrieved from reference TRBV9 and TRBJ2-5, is DSGVTQTPKHLITATGQRVTLRCSPRSGDLSVYWYQQSLDQGLQFLIQYYNGEERAKGNILERFSAQQFPDLHSELNLSSLELGDSALYFCASSVVAGEETQYFGPGTRLLVL.

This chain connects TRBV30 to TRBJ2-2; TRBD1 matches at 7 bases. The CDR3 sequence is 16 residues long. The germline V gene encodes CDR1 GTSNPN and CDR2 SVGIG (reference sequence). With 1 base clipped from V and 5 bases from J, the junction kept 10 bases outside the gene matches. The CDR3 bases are TGTGCCTGGAGTGGCGACTCGCCACAGGGGACCGGGGAGCTGTTTTTT. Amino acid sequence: CAWSGDSPQGTGELFF.